This T cell receptor (beta chain) was sequenced during a study of blood T cell repertoires in COVID-19. At the level of the study: Acute and convalescent COVID-19 samples came from the United States, Italy and Spain. In each case, the material was cDNA or gDNA derived from T cells, B-cell-depleted T cells, or PBMCs.

Authors' processing steps: Quantification of nucleated cells was approximated via reference gene primer amplification. TCRdb keeps only in-frame clones here, not all; method: immunoSEQ multiplex PCR. The D gene and trimming were derived from the DNA, and the V and J assignments and clone size from that table. This table has about 35,000 clones, 75% to 85% appearing once. The CDR3 is 18 amino acids. Germline assignment: CDR1 SGHVS and CDR2 FNYEAQ. The trim removed 8 bases at V and 7 bases at J, leaving 18 bases unmatched. The gene calls are TRBV7-6 and TRBJ2-1; TRBD2 matches at 12 bases. Sequenced sample: peripheral blood. The TCR comes from an older woman with acute or convalescent COVID-19. The CDR3 DNA sequence: TGTGCCAGCGGCATGGGCCCGGCCCTAGCGGGGGGGCATAATGAGCAGTTCTTC. This translates into CASGMGPALAGGHNEQFF.